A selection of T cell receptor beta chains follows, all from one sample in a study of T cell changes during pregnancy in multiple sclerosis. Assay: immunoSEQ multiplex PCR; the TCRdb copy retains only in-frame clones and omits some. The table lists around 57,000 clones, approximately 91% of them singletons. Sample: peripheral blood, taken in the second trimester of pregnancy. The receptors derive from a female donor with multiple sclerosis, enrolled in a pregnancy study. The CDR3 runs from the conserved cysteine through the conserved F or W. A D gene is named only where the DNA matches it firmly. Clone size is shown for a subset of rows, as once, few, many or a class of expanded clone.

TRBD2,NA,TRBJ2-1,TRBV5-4,CASSLRGGSYNEQFF,TGTGCCAGCAGCCTACGGGGGGGATCCTACAATGAGCAGTTCTTC
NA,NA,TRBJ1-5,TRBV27,CASSSQANQPQHF,TGTGCCAGCAGTTCCCAGGCCAATCAGCCCCAGCATTTT
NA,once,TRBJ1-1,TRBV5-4,CASSPPMLEDTEAFF,TGTGCCAGCAGCCCCCCCATGCTGGAGGACACTGAAGCTTTCTTT
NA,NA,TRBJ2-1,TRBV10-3,CAISASNEQFF,TGTGCCATCAGTGCTAGCAATGAGCAGTTCTTC
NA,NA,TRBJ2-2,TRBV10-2,CASMGGREDTGELFF,TGCGCCAGCATGGGGGGGCGTGAAGACACCGGGGAGCTGTTTTTT
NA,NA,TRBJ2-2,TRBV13,CASSLTTLAGNTGELFF,TGTGCCAGCAGCTTGACCACCCTAGCCGGAAACACCGGGGAGCTGTTTTTT
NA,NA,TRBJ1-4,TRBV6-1,CASSRQSMGEKLFF,TGTGCCAGCAGTAGACAGTCGATGGGTGAAAAACTGTTTTTT
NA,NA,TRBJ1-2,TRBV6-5,CASSYSLTGFYGYTF,TGTGCCAGCAGTTACAGCCTAACAGGTTTCTATGGCTACACCTTC
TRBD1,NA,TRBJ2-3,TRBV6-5,CASSYTGVTDTQYF,TGTGCCAGCAGTTATACAGGGGTCACAGATACGCAGTATTTT
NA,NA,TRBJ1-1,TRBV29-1,CSVAPDTGISEAFF,TGCAGCGTTGCGCCTGATACAGGGATCTCCGAAGCTTTCTTT
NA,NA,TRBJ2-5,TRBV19,CASSLYRDQETQYF,TGTGCCAGTAGTCTTTACCGGGACCAAGAGACCCAGTACTTC
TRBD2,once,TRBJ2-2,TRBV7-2,CASSFHPLAGMNTGELFF,TGTGCCAGCAGCTTCCACCCTCTAGCGGGGATGAACACCGGGGAGCTGTTTTTT
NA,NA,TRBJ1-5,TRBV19,CASSGEGQPQHF,TGTGCCAGTAGTGGGGAGGGTCAGCCCCAGCATTTT
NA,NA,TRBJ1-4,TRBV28,CASSFTATNEKLFF,TGTGCCAGCAGTTTTACAGCAACTAATGAAAAACTGTTTTTT
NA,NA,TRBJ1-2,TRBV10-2,CASSHRERSYGYTF,TGCGCCAGCAGCCACAGGGAGAGGAGTTATGGCTACACCTTC
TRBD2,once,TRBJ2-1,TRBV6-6,CASSRGGNEQFF,TGTGCCAGCAGCCGCGGGGGTAATGAGCAGTTCTTC
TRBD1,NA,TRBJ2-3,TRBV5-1,CASSLGTASDTQYF,TGCGCCAGCAGCTTAGGGACAGCCTCCGATACGCAGTATTTT
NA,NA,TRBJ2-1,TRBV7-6,CATSPASSYNEQFF,TGTGCCACTTCACCCGCCAGCTCCTACAATGAGCAGTTCTTC
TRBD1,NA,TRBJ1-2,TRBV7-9,CASSWTGANYGYTF,TGTGCCAGCAGCTGGACAGGGGCTAACTATGGCTACACCTTC
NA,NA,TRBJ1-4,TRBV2,CASTGAGRAINEKLFF,TGTGCCAGCACCGGGGCAGGGAGGGCGATTAATGAAAAACTGTTTTTT
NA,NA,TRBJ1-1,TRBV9,CASSSRAGLPEAFF,TGTGCCAGCAGCTCCCGGGCGGGTCTCCCTGAAGCTTTCTTT
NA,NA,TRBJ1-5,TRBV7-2,CASSFRGQPQHF,TGTGCCAGCAGCTTCAGGGGTCAGCCCCAGCATTTT
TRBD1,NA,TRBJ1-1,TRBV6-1,CASSRQGLNTEAFF,TGTGCCAGCAGTCGACAGGGGTTGAACACTGAAGCTTTCTTT
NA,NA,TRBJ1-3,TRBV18,CASSLQTGSGNTIYF,TGTGCCAGCTCACTTCAGACAGGCTCTGGAAACACCATATATTTT
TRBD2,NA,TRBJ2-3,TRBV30,CAHSGRGDTDTQYF,TGTGCCCACTCTGGGAGGGGAGACACAGATACGCAGTATTTT
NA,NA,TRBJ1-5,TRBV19,CASSTGAWSHNQPQHF,TGTGCCAGTAGTACAGGGGCCTGGTCCCACAATCAGCCCCAGCATTTT
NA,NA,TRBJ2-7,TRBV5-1,CASSLGGYEQYF,TGCGCCAGCAGCTTGGGCGGGTATGAGCAGTACTTC
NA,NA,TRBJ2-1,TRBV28,CASSLLLGLSSYNEQFF,TGTGCCAGCAGTTTACTGTTGGGGCTCAGCTCCTACAATGAGCAGTTCTTC
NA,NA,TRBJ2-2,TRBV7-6,CASSSTSGTGELFF,TGTGCCAGCAGCTCGACTAGTGGCACCGGGGAGCTGTTTTTT
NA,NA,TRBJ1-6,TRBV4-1,CASSREDSTSPLHF,TGCGCCAGCAGCCGAGAGGACAGTACTTCACCCCTCCACTTT
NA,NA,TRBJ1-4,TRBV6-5,CASSYGQSYEKLFF,TGTGCCAGCAGTTACGGGCAGTCATATGAAAAACTGTTTTTT
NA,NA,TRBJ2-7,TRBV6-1,CASSEAHTTGFTYEQYF,TGTGCCAGCAGTGAAGCTCACACGACAGGATTTACCTACGAGCAGTACTTC
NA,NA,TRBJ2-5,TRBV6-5,CASSPDSQETQYF,TGTGCCAGCAGTCCGGACTCCCAAGAGACCCAGTACTTC
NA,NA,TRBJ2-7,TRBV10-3,CAISESKGISLYEQYF,TGTGCCATCAGTGAGTCGAAGGGGATATCACTGTACGAGCAGTACTTC
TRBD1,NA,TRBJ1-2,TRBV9,CASSVTGGHGYTF,TGTGCCAGCAGCGTCACAGGGGGCCATGGCTACACCTTC
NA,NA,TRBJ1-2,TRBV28,CASSLWIYGGGYTF,TGTGCCAGCAGTTTATGGATCTACGGGGGTGGCTACACCTTC
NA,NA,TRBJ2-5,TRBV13,CASSPLGSGWQETQYF,TGTGCCAGCAGCCCGCTTGGGAGCGGATGGCAAGAGACCCAGTACTTC
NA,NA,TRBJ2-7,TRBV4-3,CASSQKTHGPGLTSYEQYF,TGCGCCAGCAGCCAAAAAACCCACGGTCCGGGACTTACTTCCTACGAGCAGTACTTC
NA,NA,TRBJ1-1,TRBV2,CASSELSVDTEAFF,TGTGCCAGCAGTGAACTAAGTGTTGACACTGAAGCTTTCTTT
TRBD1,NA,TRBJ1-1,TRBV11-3,CASSHTDRAGGAFF,TGTGCCAGCAGCCACACGGACAGGGCTGGAGGGGCTTTCTTT
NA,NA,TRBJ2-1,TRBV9,CASEGGGVGNEQFF,TGTGCCAGCGAAGGCGGGGGCGTCGGCAATGAGCAGTTCTTC
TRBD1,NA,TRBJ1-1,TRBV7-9,CASSSDREAEAFF,TGTGCCAGCAGCTCAGACAGGGAGGCTGAAGCTTTCTTT
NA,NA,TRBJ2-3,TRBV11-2,CASSSLGGPTDTQYF,TGTGCCAGCAGCTCTCTCGGGGGGCCCACAGATACGCAGTATTTT
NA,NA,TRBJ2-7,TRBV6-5,CASSYLRGSYEQYF,TGTGCCAGCAGTTACCTGCGGGGCTCCTACGAGCAGTACTTC
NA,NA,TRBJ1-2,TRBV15,CATSRGGGRGYTF,TGTGCCACCAGCAGAGGGGGGGGACGCGGCTACACCTTC